This T cell receptor (beta chain) originates from a study of beta chain features in type 1 diabetes. Study as a whole: Patients were similar to healthy donors in age and gender (as well as in cell yields).

Purity exceeded 95% in all sorted populations. The investigators reverse transcribed all of the isolated RNA, so they sequenced expressed TCRB transcripts. The repertoire was sequenced with immunoSEQ multiplex PCR; TCRdb's copy has only in-frame clones and lacks some. The sample comprises over 55,000 clones, around 50% of which are singletons, and 2.6% rests with the top ten. The study, taken as a whole, reports: Patients with type 1 diabetes carried fewer insertions and had more deletions at their VDJ junctions. Among all four CD4+ subsets, Type 1 diabetes patients had TCRB CDR3s that were moderately but significantly shorter.

On this clone: What it binds is not known.

The material sequenced was Tregs from blood. The clonotype originates from a woman aged 40-49 years with type 1 diabetes.

CDR3 protein: CASSFERINSPLHF. DNA for the CDR3: TGTGCCAGCAGCTTCGAGAGGATAAATTCACCCCTCCACTTT. This chain links TRBV13 with TRBJ1-6; the D is unclear. The germline gives CDR1 PRHDT, CDR2 FYEKMQ (reference sequence). The CDR3 is 14 amino acids. Trimming left V 3 bases short and J 7 bases short, with 10 bases between.